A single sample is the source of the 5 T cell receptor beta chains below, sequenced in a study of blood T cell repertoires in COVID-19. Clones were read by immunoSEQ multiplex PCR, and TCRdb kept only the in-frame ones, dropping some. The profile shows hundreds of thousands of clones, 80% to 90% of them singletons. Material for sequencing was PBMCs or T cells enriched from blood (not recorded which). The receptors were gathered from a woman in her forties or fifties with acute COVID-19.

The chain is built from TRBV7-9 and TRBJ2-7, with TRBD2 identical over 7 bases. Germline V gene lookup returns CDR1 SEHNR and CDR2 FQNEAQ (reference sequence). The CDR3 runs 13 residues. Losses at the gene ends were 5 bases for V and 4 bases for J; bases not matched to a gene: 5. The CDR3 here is CASSPRGWYEQYF. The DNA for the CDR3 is TGTGCCAGCAGCCCGCGGGGGTGGTACGAGCAGTACTTC.

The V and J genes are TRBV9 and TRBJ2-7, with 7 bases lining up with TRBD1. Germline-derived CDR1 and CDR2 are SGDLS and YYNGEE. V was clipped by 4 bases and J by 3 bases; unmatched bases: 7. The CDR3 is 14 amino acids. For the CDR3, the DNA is TGTGCCAGCAGCTCGGGACAGTTGGTCTACGAGCAGTACTTC. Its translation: CASSSGQLVYEQYF.

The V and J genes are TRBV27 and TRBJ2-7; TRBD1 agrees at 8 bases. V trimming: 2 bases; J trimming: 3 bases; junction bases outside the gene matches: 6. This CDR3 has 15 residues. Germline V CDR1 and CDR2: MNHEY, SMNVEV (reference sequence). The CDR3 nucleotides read TGTGCCAGCAGTTTAGGGGGGACAGGAGTCTACGAGCAGTACTTC. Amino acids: CASSLGGTGVYEQYF.

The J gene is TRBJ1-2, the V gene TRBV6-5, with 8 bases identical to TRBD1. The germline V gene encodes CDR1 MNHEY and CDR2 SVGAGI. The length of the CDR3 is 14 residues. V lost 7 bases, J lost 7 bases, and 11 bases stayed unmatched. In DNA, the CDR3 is TGTGCCAGCACCACCAGGGGGCGTATGTTTGGCTACACCTTC. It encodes CASTTRGRMFGYTF.

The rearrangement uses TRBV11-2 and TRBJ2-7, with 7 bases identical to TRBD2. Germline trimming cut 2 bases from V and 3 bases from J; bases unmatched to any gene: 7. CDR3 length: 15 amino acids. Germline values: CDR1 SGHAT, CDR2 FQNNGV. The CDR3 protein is CASSLYAGEVYEQYF. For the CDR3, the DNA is TGTGCCAGCAGCTTATATGCGGGAGAGGTCTACGAGCAGTACTTC. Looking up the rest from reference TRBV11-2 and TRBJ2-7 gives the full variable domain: EAGVAQSPRYKIIEKRQSVAFWCNPISGHATLYWYQQILGQGPKLLIQFQNNGVVDDSQLPKDRFSAERLKGVDSTLKIQPAKLEDSAVYLCASSLYAGEVYEQYFGPGTRLTVT.